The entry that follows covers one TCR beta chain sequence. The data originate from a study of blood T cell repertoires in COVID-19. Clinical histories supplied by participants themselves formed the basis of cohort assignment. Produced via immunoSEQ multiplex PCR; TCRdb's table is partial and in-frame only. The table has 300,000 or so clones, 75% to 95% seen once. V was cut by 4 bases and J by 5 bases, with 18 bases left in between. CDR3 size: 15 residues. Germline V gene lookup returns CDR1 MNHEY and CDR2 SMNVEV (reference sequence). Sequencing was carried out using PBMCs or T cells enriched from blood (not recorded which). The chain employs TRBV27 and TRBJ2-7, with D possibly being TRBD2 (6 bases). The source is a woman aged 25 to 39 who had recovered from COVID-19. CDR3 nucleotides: TGTGCCAGCAGTTCCGACTCGGGACTGCTCAACGAGCAGTACTTC. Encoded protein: CASSSDSGLLNEQYF.